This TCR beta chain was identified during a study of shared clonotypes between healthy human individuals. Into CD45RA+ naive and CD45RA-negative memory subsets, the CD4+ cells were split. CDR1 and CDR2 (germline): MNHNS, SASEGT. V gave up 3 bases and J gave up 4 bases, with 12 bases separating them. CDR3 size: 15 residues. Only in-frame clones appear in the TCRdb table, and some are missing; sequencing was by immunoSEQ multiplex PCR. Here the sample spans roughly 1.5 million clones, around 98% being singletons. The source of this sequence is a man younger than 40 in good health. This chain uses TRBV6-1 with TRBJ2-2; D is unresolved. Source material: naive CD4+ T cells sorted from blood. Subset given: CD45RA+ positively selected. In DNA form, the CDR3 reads TGTGCCAGCAGTGACCTCTCCAGAAGCACCGGGGAGCTGTTTTTT. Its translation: CASSDLSRSTGELFF.